The following is a T cell receptor (beta chain) sequence with its context. The target antigen is unknown. Gene labels here are mouse ones. Read coverage stops 1 residue before the CDR3 terminus; the germline J gene supplies the remainder. With 3 bases clipped from V and 4 bases from J, the junction kept 7 bases outside the gene matches. This CDR3 comprises 17 residues. Germline loops: CDR1 LGHNA, CDR2 YNLKQL (reference sequence). This sample stems from a study of tissue T cells after allogeneic stem cell transplantation. The study's findings and limits: Anatomically similar tissues had similar TCR repertoires within each patient. Only a limited share of tissue TCRs appeared in blood or spleen. Few T cell clones were shared across patients, but motif clusters showed tissue-specific shared signatures.

The time point: mouse harvest day 14 after allogeneic transplant. Mouse grafts combined 10^7 T-cell-depleted bone marrow cells with 10^6 splenic CD5+ T cells. Clones were sequenced by immunoSEQ multiplex PCR, and TCRdb holds only the in-frame ones, with some missing. The data contain 4,500 to 5,500 clones, 45% of them singletons. This chain uses TRBV5 with TRBJ2-5, with TRBD2 matching over 13 bases. The clonotype originates from a female BALB/c mouse given C57BL/6 T cells with graft-versus-host disease after an allogeneic hematopoietic cell transplant. Material: gut tissue. CDR3 sequence reads: CASSQPGTGGGKDTQYF. CDR3 DNA, as far as it was read: TGTGCCAGCAGCCAGCCCGGGACTGGGGGGGGAAAAGACACCCAGTAC.